This TCR beta chain appears in the sequencing data of a study of CD8 T cells in ankylosing spondylitis. Findings of the study overall: Disease-linked clones bore a CD8+ phenotype, appearing relatively rarely in peripheral blood.

About this clonotype: Its antigen is currently unknown.

MiXCR, applied by TCRdb to the 5' RACE reads, yields one record per CDR3 protein. In the table there are 25,000 or so distinct CDR3 sequences, over 6.5% of which are singletons. CDR1 and CDR2 from the germline V gene are SQVTM and ANQGSEA. This CDR3 spans 14 amino acids. The V gene lost 4 bases and the J gene lost 0 bases, with 9 bases spanning the gap. This chain links TRBV29-1 with TRBJ2-2, with D unclear. The material sequenced was blood. This receptor was taken from a male donor with ankylosing spondylitis or in good health (not recorded which). Written as DNA, the CDR3 is TGCAGCGTTGGAGCTAGGGCGAACACCGGGGAGCTGTTTTTT. Its protein is CSVGARANTGELFF.